This entry is about one T cell receptor (beta chain). The antigen it binds to is not known. No base quality information exists; no much larger clone differs at one position. Genomic DNA was extracted from sorted cells for sequencing of the TCRbeta CDR3 region. The immunoSEQ Assay was used for sequencing of TCRbeta CDR3 regions. Here the immuneACCESS table is served through TCRdb, limited to in-frame sequences with V and J called. Missing clones are a known gap in these copies; in checked studies unresolved V genes cover under half, and the rest lacks a known reason. The sample table holds 55,000 to 80,000 clones, of which about 88% were seen once. Approximately 1% of the sample rests with the top ten. The sample comes from a study of OX40 agonist ivuxolimab in advanced cancers. For the wider study: Ivuxolimab, which targeted the costimulatory receptor OX40 (CD134), was an agonistic, fully human IgG2 monoclonal antibody. The purpose of peripheral TCRbeta sequencing was to test whether ivuxolimab changed TCR sequence diversity and led to clonal T-cell expansion. Among the roughly 52 dose-escalation patients, approximately 20 had hepatocellular carcinoma, approximately 15 melanoma, 9 renal cell carcinoma and 9 head and neck cancer. The paper covers the monotherapy dose-escalation part of the phase I ivuxolimab trial, which included N ≈ 50 patients. The dose-escalation cohort was over 70% male with a mean age of roughly 60 years, ranging from about 20 to 80. Prior anti-PD-1, anti-PD-L1 or anti-CTLA-4 therapy was permitted, and checkpoint inhibitors had been received by about two fifths of dose-escalation patients. Intravenous ivuxolimab was administered to patients every 2 weeks at six dose levels: 0.01, 0.1, 0.3, 1.5, 3 and 10 mg/kg. Partial responses occurred in three dose-escalation patients: two with cutaneous melanoma and one with hepatocellular carcinoma.

Patients with autoimmune disease history or receiving systemic immunosuppression were excluded from the trial. Peripheral blood for TCR sequencing was collected from all dose cohorts at baseline, on cycle 4 day 1, and on cycle 7 day 1. The samples were taken from a phase I, first-in-human, multicenter, open-label dose-escalation trial of ivuxolimab. Adults with locally advanced or metastatic head and neck squamous cell, hepatocellular, melanoma or renal cell carcinoma were enrolled in the trial. Before TCR sequencing, CD4+ and CD8+ T cells were separately sorted from peripheral blood. General study outcomes and caveats: At doses from 0.1 to 3.0 mg/kg, clonal expansion was seen in both CD4+ and CD8+ blood T cells between baseline and week 6. After ivuxolimab, CD8+ T cells had more expanded clones than CD4+ T cells on average. In partial responders in the 0.1-3.0 mg/kg groups, normalized peripheral clonal expansion was found to be among the lowest, especially among CD8+ T cells. Low levels of normalized T-cell clonal expansion were also seen in some patients who did not respond. Antigen specificity was not determined for the clonally expanded peripheral T cells.

The CDR3 goes from the cysteine to the phenylalanine over 15 residues. The only DNA kept is the CDR3, 45 bases in frame from the first base. The germline V end is reduced by 7 bases and the J end by 3 bases; junction bases left unmatched: 11. The germline V gene supplies CDR1 MNHNS and CDR2 SASEGT. This chain joins TRBV6-1 to TRBJ1-2; 7 junctional bases match TRBD1. This receptor was identified in an adult with an advanced solid tumor such as melanoma, head and neck, liver or kidney cancer. The sample in question was CD4+ or CD8+ T cells sorted from blood, obtained in a trial of the OX40 agonist ivuxolimab. CDR3 reads: CASIPGQAGDYGYTF. The DNA reads as follows: TGTGCCAGCATCCCAGGACAGGCTGGTGACTATGGCTACACCTTC.